This T cell receptor (beta chain) was sequenced during a study of blood T cell repertoires in COVID-19. Looked up from germline, CDR1 is SGHVS and CDR2 is FQNEAQ. The CDR3 extends over 17 amino acids. V was clipped by 1 base and J by 3 bases, with 13 bases between them. Profiling relied on immunoSEQ multiplex PCR, and the TCRdb table lists in-frame clones only, not all of them. The sample has 110,000 or so clones, approximately 79% seen once; the top ten hold roughly 2.5%. Sequenced: peripheral blood. The chain carries TRBV7-8 and TRBJ2-6, with D possibly matching TRBD1 (5 bases). This TCR was recovered from a man aged 45-60 years with acute or convalescent COVID-19. CDR3 in amino acids: CASSLVRWGYGANVLTF. The CDR3 region has the DNA TGTGCCAGCAGCTTAGTTCGGTGGGGCTATGGGGCCAACGTCCTGACTTTC.